Following are 18 T cell receptor beta chains from one sample sequenced in a study of T cell clonality in common variable immunodeficiency. Data came from immunoSEQ multiplex PCR; TCRdb stores just in-frame clones and leaves some out. Listed for the sample are roughly 40,000 clones, none seen a single time. The sample was peripheral blood mononuclear cells. The receptors originated from a person aged 18 to 70 in good health.

This clone was found a few times. The read finishes 3 residues shy of the CDR3 end, and the germline J gene is used to complete it. V gene TRBV30 combines with J gene TRBJ1-2; D might be TRBD1 (6 bases). CDR3 length: 13 residues. In germline, CDR1 is GTSNPN, CDR2 SVGIG (reference sequence). The CDR3 spells CAWSVQGQGTYTF. CDR3 DNA (partial): TGTGCCTGGAGTGTACAGGGTCAAGGTACC.

This clone appeared many times. With the read ending 3 residues before the CDR3 end, the germline J gene is used to fill in that end. The chain recombines TRBV20-1 with TRBJ1-2; D is undetermined. This CDR3 spans 11 amino acids. Germline V gene sequence: CDR1 DFQATT, CDR2 SNEGSKA (reference sequence). V lost 4 bases and J lost 0, with 3 bases in between. CDR3 sequence reads: CSATTNYGYTF. CDR3 DNA, as far as it was read: TGCAGTGCTACCACTAACTATGGC.

Many counts were recorded for this clone. The read halts 3 residues ahead of the CDR3 end, with the missing end drawn from the germline J gene. This chain joins TRBV10-3 and TRBJ2-1, with 7 positions matching TRBD2. J was trimmed by 4 bases and V by 4 bases; bases with no gene match: 10. Germline V gene lookup returns CDR1 ENHRY and CDR2 SYGVKD. The CDR3 extends over 16 amino acids. CDR3 amino acids: CAISARLADLYNEQFF. The sequenced part of the CDR3 DNA is TGTGCCATCAGTGCGCGGCTAGCGGATCTATACAATGAG.

This clone was seen many times. CDR3 loop: CASGTGNIVVSGANVLTF. The part of the CDR3 DNA that was read is TGCGCCAGCGGGACAGGGAATATAGTGGTTTCTGGGGCCAACGTC. V usage is TRBV5-1 and J usage is TRBJ2-6; 9 nucleotides align to TRBD1. The sequence runs out 3 residues before the end of the CDR3; the remainder is reconstructed from the germline J gene. The CDR3 runs 18 residues. The V gene end was trimmed by 7 bases and the J gene end by 1 base; junction bases not matched to a gene: 12. The germline V gene has CDR1 SGHRS and CDR2 YFSETQ.

This clone has at least ten counts. From the germline J gene comes the end of the CDR3, since the read stops 3 residues before it. This chain connects TRBV19 to TRBJ2-6; D remains ambiguous. Looked up from germline, CDR1 is LNHDA and CDR2 is SQIVND (reference sequence). V gave up 8 bases and J gave up 0 bases, with 14 bases separating them. The CDR3 sequence is 16 residues long. CDR3 DNA (partial): TGTGCCAGTCGGTATTCGTCAAACTCTGGGGCCAACGTC. This sequence encodes CASRYSSNSGANV. In full, the CDR3 reads CASRYSSNSGANVLTF.

At least ten counts were recorded for this clone. Partial CDR3 DNA: TGCAGTGCTCGGACATCCCTCGACTACGAG. Translated, it gives CSARTSLDYE. The whole CDR3 sequence is CSARTSLDYEQYF. The genes are TRBV20-1 and TRBJ2-7, with a tentative D call TRBD1 (5 bases). The read comes to an end 3 residues before the CDR3 does, leaving the germline J gene to fill in the end. Germline lookup yields CDR1 DFQATT and CDR2 SNEGSKA (reference sequence). The CDR3 has 13 amino acids. V dropped 5 bases and J dropped 3 bases, with 14 bases sitting between them.

This clone was found many times. The sequence runs out 3 residues before the end of the CDR3; the remainder is reconstructed from the germline J gene. The chain carries TRBV30 and TRBJ2-1; unclear D gene. V lost 4 bases to trimming and J lost 5 bases, with 6 bases between them. The V gene's germline CDR1 is GTSNPN and CDR2 SVGIG (reference sequence). This CDR3 contains 11 residues. The sequenced part of the CDR3 DNA is TGTGCCTGGAAGCAGGACAATGAG. Amino acids: CAWKQDNE. The full CDR3 protein reads CAWKQDNEQFF.

Ten or more counts support this clone. From the germline J gene comes the end of the CDR3, since the read stops 3 residues before it. V gene TRBV6-1 combines with J gene TRBJ2-7; 8 nucleotides match TRBD1. CDR1 and CDR2 from the germline V gene are MNHNS and SASEGT. The J segment lost 5 bases and the V segment lost 4 bases, leaving 10 bases of the junction unmatched. The CDR3 contains 15 residues. The CDR3 loop reads CASSALDRAYHEQYF. Incomplete CDR3 DNA: TGTGCCAGCAGTGCCTTGGACAGGGCGTACCACGAG.

This clone came up a few times. The sequenced fragment ends 3 residues before the CDR3 boundary, so the rest is inferred from the germline J gene. The rearrangement uses TRBV5-4 and TRBJ1-6; D possibly corresponds to TRBD1 (5 bases). V was cut by 1 base and J by 7 bases, with 9 bases left in between. The length of the CDR3 is 14 residues. CDR1 is SGHNT and CDR2 is YYREEE in the germline V gene (reference sequence). CDR3 DNA (partial): TGTGCCAGCAGCTTGTTTCGGGGGAATTCACCC. Translating gives CASSLFRGNSP. The entire CDR3 reads CASSLFRGNSPLHF.

This clone was recorded many times. The read terminates 3 residues ahead of where the CDR3 ends, so the germline J gene completes it. V is TRBV3-1 (or the pseudogene TRBV3-2) and J is TRBJ1-1; D call uncertain. The CDR3 is 13 amino acids. V was clipped by 1 base and J by 7 bases, with 10 bases between them. The germline V gene encodes CDR1 LGHDT and CDR2 YNNKEL (reference sequence). CDR3 bases read: TGTGCCAGCAGCCAAGTGGCTTCAGGTGAA. Its protein product is CASSQVASGE. In full, the CDR3 is CASSQVASGEAFF.

Remarks on this clone: The read falls 3 residues short of the CDR3 end, and the missing part is taken from the germline J gene. The chain has TRBV11-2 and TRBJ1-2; D remains unclear. Germline V lookup: CDR1 SGHAT, CDR2 FQNNGV. V lost 5 bases and J 7 bases, leaving 11 bases between the germline ends. The CDR3 has 12 amino acids. The CDR3 bases that were read are TGTGCCAGCAGCCTGCAGTACCCTGGC. Translation gives CASSLQYPG. The full-length CDR3 reads as CASSLQYPGYTF.

This clone was observed at least ten times. The read ends 3 residues before the CDR3 terminus; that terminus is restored from the germline J gene. The V gene is TRBV18, the J gene TRBJ2-7; 9 bases are a match to TRBD1. Germline V gene data show CDR1 as KGHSH and CDR2 as LQKENI. The CDR3 has 14 amino acids. V lost 2 bases, J lost 2 bases, and 1 base stayed unmatched. CDR3 DNA, as far as it was read: TGTGCCAGCTCACCAGGGACAGGGCCCTACGAG. Translating it yields CASSPGTGPYE. In full, the CDR3 reads CASSPGTGPYEQYF.

This clone was counted ten times or more. The missing CDR3 end, 3 residues past where the read stops, is filled in from the germline J gene. The chain combines TRBV7-8 with TRBJ1-1; D perhaps matches TRBD1 (6 bases). The CDR3 spans 14 residues. Germline V gene lookup returns CDR1 SGHVS and CDR2 FQNEAQ. Trimming cost V 7 bases and J 5 bases, with 17 bases left between them. The CDR3 spells CASMVTTGRTEAFF. The covered CDR3 bases are TGTGCCAGCATGGTTACTACAGGGCGAACTGAA.

In this sample, this clone turned up many times. The read ends 3 residues shy of where the CDR3 ends; the end is completed using the germline J gene. This chain uses TRBV29-1 with TRBJ2-3, with TRBD1 identical over 7 bases. Trimming cost V 7 bases and J 2 bases; bases outside gene matches: 6. Germline V gives CDR1 SQVTM, CDR2 ANQGSEA. The CDR3 loop spans 13 amino acids. Here the CDR3 reads CSAWDRITDTQYF. Partial CDR3 DNA: TGCAGCGCCTGGGACAGAATCACAGATACG.

Ten or more counts support this clone. The read is 3 residues too short to cover the CDR3 end, so that end is filled in from the germline J gene. The chain is built from TRBV5-6 and TRBJ1-5; TRBD1 is a possible D gene (5 bases). CDR3 length: 15 residues. Trimming took 1 base from V and 3 from J, leaving 11 bases between them. Germline CDR1 is SGHDT and CDR2 is YYEEEE. The DNA read from the CDR3 is TGTGCCAGCAGCTTGAACAGGATTGCCAATCAGCCC. Amino acids: CASSLNRIANQP. Given in full, the CDR3 is CASSLNRIANQPQHF.

This clone showed up just a few times. The CDR3 extends 3 residues past the end of the read, so its final part is completed from the germline J gene. J is TRBJ1-6 and V is TRBV2; tentative D call: TRBD1 (5 bases). This CDR3 comprises 16 residues. CDR1 and CDR2 from the germline V gene are SNHLY and FYNNEI. V was pared by 7 bases and J by 4 bases, with 17 bases between. Incomplete CDR3 DNA: TGTGCCAGCACCGACCCCGCGGGGGGTTATAATTCACCC. This sequence encodes CASTDPAGGYNSP. The CDR3 in full is CASTDPAGGYNSPLHF.

This clone was counted many times. The DNA ends 3 residues before the CDR3 does, and the rest of the CDR3 is filled in from the germline J gene. This chain joins TRBV28 and TRBJ2-7; 7 nucleotides match TRBD1. CDR1 and CDR2 (germline): MDHEN, SYDVKM. J was trimmed by 0 bases and V by 3 bases; bases with no gene match: 14. The CDR3 covers 18 residues. Partial CDR3 DNA: TGTGCCAGCAGTTTCCGGGACAGCGCGCCAATTAGCTCCTACGAG. Protein sequence: CASSFRDSAPISSYE. The full CDR3 sequence reads CASSFRDSAPISSYEQYF.

This clone was detected ten times or more. The read ends 3 residues before the CDR3 terminus; that terminus is restored from the germline J gene. V and J are TRBV6-1 and TRBJ1-3; D remains unclear. Trimming removed 4 bases from V and 1 base from J, with 5 bases in between. The CDR3 totals 13 residues. CDR1 and CDR2 from the germline V gene are MNHNS and SASEGT. The CDR3 region is CASSARSGNTIYF. The part of the CDR3 DNA that was read is TGTGCCAGCAGTGCCCGTTCTGGAAACACC.